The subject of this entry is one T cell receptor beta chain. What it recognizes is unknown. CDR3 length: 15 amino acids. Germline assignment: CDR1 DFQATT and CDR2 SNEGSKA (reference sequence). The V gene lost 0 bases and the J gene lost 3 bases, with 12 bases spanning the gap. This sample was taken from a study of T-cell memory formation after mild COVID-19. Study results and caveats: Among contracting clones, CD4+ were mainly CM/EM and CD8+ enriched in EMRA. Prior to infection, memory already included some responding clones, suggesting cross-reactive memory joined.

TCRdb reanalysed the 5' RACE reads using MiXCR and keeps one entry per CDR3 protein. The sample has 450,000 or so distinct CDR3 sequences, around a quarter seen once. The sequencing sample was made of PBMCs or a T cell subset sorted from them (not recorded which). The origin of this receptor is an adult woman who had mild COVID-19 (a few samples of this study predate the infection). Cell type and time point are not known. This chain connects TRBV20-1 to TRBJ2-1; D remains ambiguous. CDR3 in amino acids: CSARDKETFYNEQFF. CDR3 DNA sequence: TGCAGTGCTAGAGATAAAGAGACCTTCTACAATGAGCAGTTCTTC.